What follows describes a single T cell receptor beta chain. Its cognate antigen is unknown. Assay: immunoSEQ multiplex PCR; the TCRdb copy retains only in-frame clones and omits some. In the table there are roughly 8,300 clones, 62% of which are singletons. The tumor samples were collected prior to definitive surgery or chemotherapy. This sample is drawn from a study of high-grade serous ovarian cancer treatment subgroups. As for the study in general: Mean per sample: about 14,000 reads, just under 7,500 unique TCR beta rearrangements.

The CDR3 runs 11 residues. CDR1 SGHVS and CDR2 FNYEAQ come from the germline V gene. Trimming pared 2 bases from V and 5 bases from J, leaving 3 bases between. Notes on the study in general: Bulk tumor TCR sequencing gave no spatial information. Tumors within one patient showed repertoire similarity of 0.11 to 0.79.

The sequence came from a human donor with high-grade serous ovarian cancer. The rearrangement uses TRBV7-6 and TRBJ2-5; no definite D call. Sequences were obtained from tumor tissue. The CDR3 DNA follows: TGTGCCAGCAGCTTACACGAGACCCAGTACTTC. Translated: CASSLHETQYF.